This is a list of T cell receptor beta chains from one sample in a study of response to subunit inactivated influenza vaccine. In TCRdb, the RT-PCR reads were re-called with MiXCR into one record per CDR3 protein. The repertoire holds about 780,000 distinct CDR3 sequences, with around a sixth as singletons. The sample was PBMCs from blood, taken 4 to 6 days after vaccination. The receptors shown here come from a man over 45 who received an inactivated influenza vaccine. Each CDR3 is given with its conserved first and last residue. A D gene is named only where the DNA matches it firmly. Rows may omit the clone size; those that give it use once, few, many or a size class.

size: NA
J: TRBJ1-1
V: TRBV10-3
D: NA
DNA: TGTGCCATCAGTGTTTCAGGGTCGCGGGACACTGAAGCTTTCTTT
CDR3: CAISVSGSRDTEAFF

size: many
J: TRBJ1-2
V: TRBV12-3/TRBV12-4
D: NA
DNA: TGTGCCAGCAGTTTATCTTCCCTCCTGGGGGCTGGCTACACCTTC
CDR3: CASSLSSLLGAGYTF

size: few
J: TRBJ2-2
V: TRBV20-1
D: NA
DNA: TGCAGTGCTAGAGGGGGGAGCTCAGCCGGGGAGCTGTTTTTT
CDR3: CSARGGSSAGELFF

size: NA
J: TRBJ1-4
V: TRBV6-5
D: NA
DNA: TGTGCCAGCAGTTACTCAGGCGCCGATGAAAAACTGTTTTTT
CDR3: CASSYSGADEKLFF

size: once
J: TRBJ2-7
V: TRBV4-2
D: TRBD2
DNA: TGTGCCAGCAGCCCCTCGACTAGCGGGGGGGGCGAGCAGTACTTC
CDR3: CASSPSTSGGGEQYF

size: few
J: TRBJ2-7
V: TRBV5-6
D: NA
DNA: TGTGCCAGCAGGAGCCGGGGGATCGAGCAGTACTTC
CDR3: CASRSRGIEQYF

size: few
J: TRBJ2-1
V: TRBV15
D: NA
DNA: TGTGCCACCCAACCTCCAAGGGCGGGGGCGGGTGAGCAGTTCTTC
CDR3: CATQPPRAGAGEQFF

size: few
J: TRBJ2-2
V: TRBV9
D: NA
DNA: TGTGCCAGCAGCGTAGGACAGATTAACACCGGGGAGCTGTTTTTT
CDR3: CASSVGQINTGELFF

size: few
J: TRBJ1-4
V: TRBV12-3/TRBV12-4
D: TRBD1
DNA: TGTGCCAGCAGTCCTACCAGGACAGGGGCCCCAAAACTGTTTTTT
CDR3: CASSPTRTGAPKLFF

size: few
J: TRBJ1-4
V: TRBV5-1
D: NA
DNA: TGCGCCAGCAGCTTGGCCATCCTACAGGGAGCAAATGAAAAACTGTTTTTT
CDR3: CASSLAILQGANEKLFF

size: NA
J: TRBJ2-1
V: TRBV9
D: NA
DNA: TGTGCCAGCAGCGTCGCCGGGACACGCTACAATGAGCAGTTCTTC
CDR3: CASSVAGTRYNEQFF

size: few
J: TRBJ1-1
V: TRBV4-3
D: NA
DNA: TGCGCCAGCAGCCAAGATCTCTTGGCGGGAGGGACTGAAGCTTTCTTT
CDR3: CASSQDLLAGGTEAFF

size: NA
J: TRBJ2-5
V: TRBV7-2
D: TRBD2
DNA: TGTGCCAGCAGCTTAAGTGGTTTGCGGGAGGGGTCCCAGTACTTC
CDR3: CASSLSGLREGSQYF

size: few
J: TRBJ1-5
V: TRBV12-3/TRBV12-4
D: TRBD1
DNA: TGTGCCAGCAGTTTAGGTCGACAGGGGTGGTATAGCAATCAGCCCCAGCATTTT
CDR3: CASSLGRQGWYSNQPQHF

size: NA
J: TRBJ1-2
V: TRBV2
D: NA
DNA: TGTGCCAGCAGTGGCAGCGGGGACTATGGCTACACCTTC
CDR3: CASSGSGDYGYTF

size: NA
J: TRBJ1-5
V: TRBV11-2
D: NA
DNA: TGTGCCAGCAGCTTAGATAACCGGGATCAGCCCCAGCATTTT
CDR3: CASSLDNRDQPQHF

size: few
J: TRBJ2-7
V: TRBV20-1
D: TRBD2
DNA: TGCAGTGCACTTCTAACTAGCGGGGGGCAAATCGAGCAGTACTTC
CDR3: CSALLTSGGQIEQYF

size: many
J: TRBJ2-1
V: TRBV4-1
D: NA
DNA: TGCGCCAGCAGCCAGCGGGGGCCTATACCCTACAATGAGCAGTTCTTC
CDR3: CASSQRGPIPYNEQFF

size: few
J: TRBJ2-7
V: TRBV27
D: TRBD2
DNA: TGTGCCAGCAGCGGACTAGCGGGAGGGGCCTACGAGCAGTACTTC
CDR3: CASSGLAGGAYEQYF

size: few
J: TRBJ1-6
V: TRBV28
D: NA
DNA: TGTGCCAGTCACAGGGCCAACGCCAATTCACCCCTCCACTTT
CDR3: CASHRANANSPLHF